These 13 T cell receptor beta chains were sequenced from one sample in a study of cytomegalovirus exposure and HLA in healthy donors. The PCR made use of 60 Vbeta and 13 Jbeta primers. Assay used: immunoSEQ multiplex PCR; TCRdb lists only in-frame clones, some missing. The sample lists 220,000 or so clones; roughly 80% were seen once. Sequenced material: PBMCs. The receptors were gathered from a male donor in good health and CMV-seronegative.

This clone was counted between two and nine times. The rearrangement uses TRBV7-2 and TRBJ1-5; no definite D call. The CDR3 length is 13 residues. In germline, CDR1 is SGHTA, CDR2 FQGNSA. Here the CDR3 DNA reads TGTGCAACCAGTGTGCGGGGCAATCAGCCCCAGCATTTT. Protein: CATSVRGNQPQHF.

The rearrangement joins TRBV4-2 to TRBJ1-1, with D hard to call. Germline CDR1 is LGHNA and CDR2 is YNFKEQ. This CDR3 contains 14 residues. Trimming pared 2 bases from V and 1 base from J, leaving 8 bases between. DNA for the CDR3: TGTGCCAGCAGCCAAAACATTCGGAACACTGAAGCTTTCTTT. It specifies CASSQNIRNTEAFF.

As regards this clone: An end of the junction does not agree with germline; a read error may underlie this. This chain links TRBV20-1 with TRBJ2-3; 8 bases map to TRBD2. The CDR3 consists of 8 residues. Per the germline V gene, CDR1 is DFQATT and CDR2 is SNEGSKA (reference sequence). CDR3 loop: CSAITSGF. The DNA of the CDR3 is TGCAGTGCTATTACTAGCGGTTTT.

The rearrangement joins TRBV5-1 to TRBJ2-5; tentative D call: TRBD1 (6 bases). CDR1 is SGHRS, CDR2 YFSETQ, per germline. This CDR3 has 14 amino acids. V was clipped by 1 base and J by 4 bases, with 11 bases between them. The CDR3 DNA sequence: TGCGCCAGCAGCTTGATTGGGGGCCTAGAGACCCAGTACTTC. It yields the protein CASSLIGGLETQYF.

The chain combines TRBV6-5 with TRBJ1-6, with D possibly matching TRBD1 (5 bases). The CDR3 runs to 14 residues. Looked up from germline, CDR1 is MNHEY and CDR2 is SVGAGI. V lost 8 bases and J 3 bases, leaving 11 bases between the germline ends. In nucleotides, the CDR3 is TGTGCCAGCGGCCCCGGGGGCTATAATTCACCCCTCCACTTT. This translates into CASGPGGYNSPLHF.

The genes are TRBV18 and TRBJ1-5; 8 nucleotides align to TRBD1. The CDR3 runs 17 residues. Germline lookup yields CDR1 KGHSH and CDR2 LQKENI. V lost 4 bases and J lost 5; bases outside the gene matches: 13. The DNA for the CDR3 is TGTGCCAGCTCACGCGAGCAGGGGGCTCGGAAGGATCAGCCCCAGCATTTT. Its translation is CASSREQGARKDQPQHF. Drawing the rest from reference TRBV18 and TRBJ1-5, the complete variable domain is NAGVMQNPRHLVRRRGQEARLRCSPMKGHSHVYWYRQLPEEGLKFMVYLQKENIIDESGMPKERFSAEFPKEGPSILRIQQVVRGDSAAYFCASSREQGARKDQPQHFGDGTRLSIL.

The genes are TRBV6-6 and TRBJ1-5; TRBD1 is a possible D gene (5 bases). From germline, CDR1 is MNHNY and CDR2 SVGAGI (reference sequence). V was pared by 3 bases and J by 2 bases, with 8 bases between. CDR3 length: 14 residues. CDR3 region: CASSYQGGNQPQHF. The CDR3 DNA follows: TGTGCCAGCAGTTATCAGGGTGGCAATCAGCCCCAGCATTTT.

The gene calls are TRBV6-1 and TRBJ1-5; D is unclear. The CDR3 length is 13 residues. The germline V and J ends were trimmed by 5 bases and 9 bases, with 14 bases remaining between them. Germline V gene data show CDR1 as MNHNS and CDR2 as SASEGT. The CDR3 loop is CASSPTGARPQHF. The DNA of the CDR3 is TGTGCCAGCAGTCCGACCGGAGCTAGGCCCCAGCATTTT.

The sample holds a few counts of this clone. The rearrangement uses TRBV27 and TRBJ2-7; D may be TRBD2 (5 bases). This CDR3 comprises 14 residues. V lost 4 bases, J lost 2 bases, and 12 bases lay in between. Germline lookup yields CDR1 MNHEY and CDR2 SMNVEV (reference sequence). Here the CDR3 DNA reads TGTGCCAGCAGTTCGTCAATCGGGGCCTACGAGCAGTACTTC. This sequence encodes CASSSSIGAYEQYF.

The V gene is TRBV7-3, the J gene TRBJ2-7, with 9 bases lining up with TRBD2. The germline V gene has CDR1 SGHTA and CDR2 FQGTGA. V shed 6 bases, J shed 1 base, and the junction held 4 bases outside the gene matches. The CDR3 runs 14 residues. CDR3 nucleotide sequence: TGTGCCAGCAGGGCGACTAGCGGATCCTACGAGCAGTACTTC. It translates to CASRATSGSYEQYF. Based on the CDR3 plus reference TRBV7-3 and TRBJ2-7, the full variable domain is GAGVSQTPSNKVTEKGKYVELRCDPISGHTALYWYRQSLGQGPEFLIYFQGTGAADDSGLPNDRFFAVRPEGSVSTLKIQRTERGDSAVYLCASRATSGSYEQYFGPGTRLTVT.

The sample holds a few counts of this clone. J is TRBJ1-2 and V is TRBV28; D uncertain. The germline gives CDR1 MDHEN, CDR2 SYDVKM. There are 14 residues in the CDR3. V was clipped by 5 bases and J by 3 bases, with 13 bases between them. The DNA of the CDR3 is TGTGCCAGCAGTCCCTCGGGAGCCGACTATGGCTACACCTTC. It yields the protein CASSPSGADYGYTF.

This clone appeared once. This chain links TRBV7-6 with TRBJ2-2; 10 bases align to TRBD1. V was pared by 5 bases and J by 4 bases, with 4 bases of the junction left unmatched. Germline V gives CDR1 SGHVS, CDR2 FNYEAQ. The CDR3 extends over 15 amino acids. In DNA form, the CDR3 reads TGTGCCAGCAGCCGACAGGGGGCGAGCACCGGGGAGCTGTTTTTT. Amino acid sequence: CASSRQGASTGELFF.

V gene TRBV29-1 combines with J gene TRBJ1-2; TRBD1 aligns across 10 bases. The trim removed 7 bases at V and 7 bases at J, leaving 6 bases unmatched. The CDR3 runs 12 residues. Germline V gives CDR1 SQVTM, CDR2 ANQGSEA. CDR3 coding DNA: TGCAGCGCCGCGACAGGGGGCGGTGGCTACACCTTC. Amino acids: CSAATGGGGYTF. Using reference TRBV29-1 and TRBJ1-2 for the parts outside the CDR3, the full variable domain is SAVISQKPSRDICQRGTSLTIQCQVDSQVTMMFWYRQQPGQSLTLIATANQGSEATYESGFVIDKFPISRPNLTFSTLTVSNMSPEDSSIYLCSAATGGGGYTFGSGTRLTVV.